One and the same sample provided the 3 T cell receptor beta chains below, sequenced in a study of OX40 agonist ivuxolimab in advanced cancers. Produced via immunoSEQ multiplex PCR; TCRdb's table is partial and in-frame only. The table lists over 50,000 clones, about 91% of them singletons. Sequences were derived from CD4+ or CD8+ T cells sorted from blood, sampled in a trial of the OX40 agonist ivuxolimab. These receptors came from an adult with an advanced solid tumor such as melanoma, head and neck, liver or kidney cancer.

The chain links TRBV6-5 to TRBJ1-2; D unclear. Per the germline V gene, CDR1 is MNHEY and CDR2 is SVGAGI. This CDR3 region has 13 residues. V was pared by 3 bases and J by 4 bases, with 9 bases between. The CDR3 coding sequence is TGTGCCAGCAGTTATCGGACGTCCTATGGCTACACCTTC. Residues: CASSYRTSYGYTF.

The rearrangement joins TRBV7-7 to TRBJ2-5; 7 bases match TRBD1. The V segment lost 5 bases and the J segment 0 bases; nucleotides outside the gene matches: 3. The CDR3 loop spans 14 amino acids. Germline V CDR1 and CDR2: SSHAT, FNYEAQ (reference sequence). CDR3 DNA: TGTGCCAGCAGCGTACAGGGGTACCAAGAGACCCAGTACTTC. This translates into CASSVQGYQETQYF.

The V and J genes are TRBV6-5 and TRBJ1-1, with D maybe TRBD1 (6 bases). The CDR3 loop spans 14 amino acids. Between the trimmed V and J ends, which lost 2 bases and 1 base, there was a span of 8 bases. Germline CDR1 and CDR2: MNHEY and SVGAGI. This CDR3 reads CASSYAGANTEAFF. DNA for the CDR3: TGTGCCAGCAGTTACGCGGGGGCGAACACTGAAGCTTTCTTT.